The 11 T cell receptor beta chains below all came from one sample that was sequenced in a study of T cells in Graves' hyperthyroidism and ophthalmopathy. Amplification yielded TCR beta CDR3 regions, with RNA transcripts as the source. Researchers ran a first-round RT-PCR on the TCR CDR3 using the HTBI primer set. From the multiplex PCR reads, TCRdb called clonotypes with MiXCR, one entry per CDR3 protein. The sample shows 300,000 to 450,000 distinct CDR3 sequences, 15% to 20% of them seen only once. Sequencing was performed on blood. The source is a middle-aged woman with Graves' ophthalmopathy.

This clonotype was seen a handful of times. The chain employs TRBV30 and TRBJ1-5, with 10 bases fitting TRBD1. The CDR3 is made up of 17 amino acids. V was clipped by 3 bases and J by 2 bases; unmatched bases: 10. Germline lookup yields CDR1 GTSNPN and CDR2 SVGIG (reference sequence). CDR3 amino acids: CAWRKATGGLGNQPQHF. CDR3 sequence (DNA): TGTGCCTGGAGGAAGGCGACAGGGGGCTTAGGCAATCAGCCCCAGCATTTT.

V and J are TRBV24-1 and TRBJ1-5, with D uncertain. This CDR3 has 16 residues. The V gene's germline CDR1 is KGHDR and CDR2 SFDVKD. Trimming took 5 bases from V and 0 from J, leaving 13 bases between them. The CDR3 nucleotides are TGTGCCACCAGTGGCCCAAGTTCCGTTAGCAATCAGCCCCAGCATTTT. Amino acids: CATSGPSSVSNQPQHF.

There are many counts of this clonotype. The V call is TRBV12-3 or TRBV12-4, the J call TRBJ1-2; 8 bases match TRBD1. CDR3 length: 16 amino acids. J was trimmed by 2 bases and V by 6 bases; bases with no gene match: 11. In DNA, the CDR3 is TGTGCCAGCAGCCCTCTCGGGACAGGACGAAACTATGGCTACACCTTC. Residues: CASSPLGTGRNYGYTF.

In its sample, this clonotype was seen many times. V and J are TRBV12-3 or TRBV12-4 and TRBJ1-5; TRBD1 agrees at 8 bases. This CDR3 has 14 residues. The junction had 8 bases not matched to a gene; V was cut back by 5 bases and J by 8 bases. The CDR3 DNA reads TGTGCCAGCAGTCTTGGACAGGGAAGGGAGCCCCAGCATTTT. This sequence encodes CASSLGQGREPQHF.

In its sample, this clonotype was seen once. A read error may account for a junction end that differs from germline. The genes are TRBV7-2 and TRBJ2-7; tentative D call: TRBD1 (5 bases). CDR3 length: 12 amino acids. The germline V gene has CDR1 SGHTA and CDR2 FQGNSA. The CDR3 DNA reads TGTGCCAGCATCTTGGACATCTACGAGCAGTGCTTC. Amino acid sequence: CASILDIYEQCF. The whole variable domain, remainder taken from reference TRBV7-2 and TRBJ2-7, is GAGVSQSPSNKVTEKGKDVELRCDPISGHTALYWYRQSLGQGLEFLIYFQGNSAPDKSGLPSDRFSAERTGGSVSTLTIQRTQQEDSAVYLCASILDIYEQCFGPGTRLTVT.

This chain links TRBV30 with TRBJ1-1; 8 positions match TRBD1. V was pared by 1 base and J by 9 bases, with 7 bases of the junction left unmatched. Germline V gives CDR1 GTSNPN, CDR2 SVGIG (reference sequence). This CDR3 contains 13 residues. CDR3 region: CAWSAHRDRQAFF. The CDR3 nucleotides are TGTGCCTGGAGTGCTCACCGGGACAGGCAAGCTTTCTTT.

This clonotype was recorded many times. The V and J genes are TRBV6-9 and TRBJ2-7; D is perhaps TRBD1 or TRBD2 (5 bases each). The V gene lost 9 bases and the J gene lost 0 bases, with 12 bases spanning the gap. Germline V lookup: CDR1 MNHGY, CDR2 SVAAGI. This CDR3 contains 13 residues. DNA of the CDR3: TGTGCCAGACGGGGCCTCCTCTCCTACGAGCAGTACTTC. Translating it yields CARRGLLSYEQYF.

This clonotype occurred many times. The chain uses TRBV20-1 and TRBJ2-2, with 13 nucleotides matching TRBD2. CDR1 is DFQATT, CDR2 SNEGSKA, per germline (reference sequence). V lost 4 bases and J lost 6; bases outside the gene matches: 5. This CDR3 is built from 15 residues. As DNA, the CDR3 is TGCAGTGCTACCGGGACTAGCGGGATAGCCGGGGAGCTGTTTTTT. This encodes CSATGTSGIAGELFF.

In its sample, this clonotype was seen many times. The V and J genes are TRBV18 and TRBJ2-7, with 9 bases aligning to TRBD1. After removal of 2 bases from V and 4 bases from J, the junction contained 6 bases not matched to a gene. Germline V CDR1 and CDR2: KGHSH, LQKENI. CDR3 length equals 15 residues. For the CDR3, the DNA is TGTGCCAGCTCACCAATGGACAGGGGAAAATACGAGCAGTACTTC. Translated, it gives CASSPMDRGKYEQYF.

In its sample, this clonotype was seen many times. It may be a read error: a sequence one base away is much more abundant. CDR3 loop: CASSWTENTEAFF. CDR3 sequence (DNA): TGTGCCAGCAGTTGGACAGAGAACACTGAAGCTTTCTTT. The chain joins TRBV6-5 to TRBJ1-1, with D possibly being TRBD1 (6 bases). V lost 4 bases and J 1 base, leaving 7 bases between the germline ends. The length of the CDR3 is 13 residues. From germline, CDR1 is MNHEY and CDR2 SVGAGI.

This clonotype is labeled as medium-sized. The genes are TRBV7-2 and TRBJ2-7; D possibly matches TRBD1 or TRBD2 (5 bases each). The V end lost 6 bases, the J end lost 3 bases, and 18 bases lay between the germline ends. CDR3 length equals 15 residues. Germline V lookup: CDR1 SGHTA, CDR2 FQGNSA. The CDR3 coding sequence is TGTGCCAGCAGTCTTAGGATGCTTGGGGGCTACGAGCAGTACTTC. This translates into CASSLRMLGGYEQYF.